This T cell receptor beta chain was documented in a study of blood T cell repertoires in COVID-19. Whole-study context: Acute and convalescent COVID-19 samples came from the United States, Italy and Spain. From T cells, B-cell-depleted T cells, or PBMCs came the material, which was cDNA or gDNA.

Trimming took off 4 bases at V and 0 bases at J, with 14 bases between the two ends. Looked up from germline, CDR1 is SGDLS and CDR2 is YYNGEE. The CDR3 covers 16 residues. Per the original methods: Estimates of nucleated cell counts were drawn from the amplification of reference gene primers. Profiled with immunoSEQ multiplex PCR; TCRdb holds only in-frame clones, not every one. D and trimming were read from the DNA, whereas the V and J calls and clone size are those reported in that table. The sample includes approximately 300,000 clones, approximately 88% of them seen just once. J is TRBJ2-1 and V is TRBV9; perhaps TRBD2 as D (5 bases). The sample taken for sequencing was peripheral blood. The receptor was derived from a man in his late teens or twenties who had recovered from COVID-19. This CDR3 is CASSTRTPSSYNEQFF. CDR3 coding DNA: TGTGCCAGCAGCACTCGGACTCCTAGCTCCTACAATGAGCAGTTCTTC.